Listed below are T cell receptor beta chains from one sample, sequenced in a study of blood T cell repertoires in COVID-19. Clones were read by immunoSEQ multiplex PCR, and TCRdb kept only the in-frame ones, dropping some. Of a few hundred thousand clones listed, 85% to 90% were seen once; the top ten hold 0.75% to 0.9%. Material: peripheral blood. The receptors stem from a man younger than 45 with acute or convalescent COVID-19. The CDR3 runs from the conserved cysteine through the conserved F or W. A D gene is named only where the DNA matches it firmly. Expanded clones are given a class, and other clones once, few, many or no size at all.

j_call clone_size d_call v_call cdr3_aa cdr3_nt
TRBJ1-2 . TRBD1 TRBV27 CASSYQGADGYTF TGTGCCAGCAGTTACCAGGGGGCAGATGGCTACACCTTC
TRBJ1-1 . . TRBV3-1/TRBV3-2 CASSQGVWGQRNTEAFF TGTGCCAGCAGCCAAGGGGTCTGGGGGCAAAGGAACACTGAAGCTTTCTTT
TRBJ1-2 . . TRBV12-5 CASAKGENYGYTF TGTGCTAGTGCCAAGGGGGAAAACTATGGCTACACCTTC
TRBJ2-1 once . TRBV3-1/TRBV3-2 CASSQGYNNEQFF TGTGCCAGCAGCCAAGGTTACAACAATGAGCAGTTCTTC
TRBJ1-5 few TRBD1 TRBV4-1 CASSQLSGTDGNQPQHF TGCGCCAGCAGCCAGTTATCCGGGACAGACGGCAATCAGCCCCAGCATTTT
TRBJ2-7 once TRBD2 TRBV6-4 CASSELAGGNSYEQYF TGTGCCAGCAGTGAGCTAGCGGGGGGGAACTCCTACGAGCAGTACTTC
TRBJ2-3 . TRBD1 TRBV6-6 CASSDPGQGRDTQYF TGTGCCAGCAGTGACCCGGGACAGGGTAGGGATACGCAGTATTTT
TRBJ1-2 . . TRBV28 CASSFNAAPIYGYTF TGTGCCAGCAGTTTTAACGCGGCCCCCATTTATGGCTACACCTTC
TRBJ2-1 . TRBD1 TRBV5-1 CASSLTGGSYNEQFF TGCGCCAGCAGCCTCACAGGGGGGTCCTACAATGAGCAGTTCTTC
TRBJ2-7 . TRBD2 TRBV28 CASSLYRLAAYEQYF TGTGCCAGCAGTTTATACAGACTAGCGGCTTACGAGCAGTACTTC